This T cell receptor (beta chain) was obtained from a study of blood T cell repertoires in COVID-19. Study-level information: Material from acute and convalescent COVID-19 was sourced from the United States, Italy and Spain. The cDNA or gDNA used as material had been derived from T cells, B-cell-depleted T cells, or PBMCs.

Per the original data handling: Amplification of reference gene primers provided the estimated nucleated cell counts. Sequencing was performed with immunoSEQ multiplex PCR; in TCRdb, only in-frame clones are kept and a portion is missing. V and J calls and clone size are given by that table; D and trimming were obtained from the DNA. The sample consists of 150,000 or so clones, 82% of them appearing once. Trimming removed 4 bases at V and 0 bases at J, with 14 bases between. This CDR3 is 15 amino acids long. Looked up from germline, CDR1 is SGHDT and CDR2 is YYEEEE. This TCR derives from a human donor with acute or convalescent COVID-19. The donor label of this sample is uncertain. This sequence joins TRBV5-6 and TRBJ2-7; maybe TRBD2 (6 bases). Input material: peripheral blood. The CDR3 spells CASSTRETSSYEQYF. The CDR3, as DNA: TGTGCCAGCAGCACCCGGGAGACAAGCTCCTACGAGCAGTACTTC. Full variable domain (remainder filled in from reference TRBV5-6 and TRBJ2-7): DAGVTQSPTHLIKTRGQQVTLRCSPKSGHDTVSWYQQALGQGPQFIFQYYEEEERQRGNFPDRFSGHQFPNYSSELNVNALLLGDSALYLCASSTRETSSYEQYFGPGTRLTVT.